This record concerns one T cell receptor (beta chain) sequence. What it binds is not known. This sample was included in a study of cytotoxic CD8 clonotypes in ibrutinib-treated CLL. The CDR3 loop spans 16 amino acids. Trimming took 4 bases from V and 5 from J; bases not matched to a gene: 13. Looked up from germline, CDR1 is SGHVS and CDR2 is FQNEAQ. General observations from the study: The study found public clonotypes uncommon, contracting or stable on treatment. Sustained-remission patients were sampled at one set of times and progressing patients at different ones.

Sequencing was designed to attain a depth spanning 1 in 200,000 to 1 in 1 million T cells. Sequencing was performed with immunoSEQ multiplex PCR; in TCRdb, only in-frame clones are kept and a portion is missing. Among 6,200 or so clones listed, around 70% were seen once. The chain uses TRBV7-8 and TRBJ1-2; 7 bases agree with TRBD1. The source was PBMCs, collected before ibrutinib treatment. This receptor was taken from a human donor with chronic lymphocytic leukemia. CDR3 DNA: TGTGCCAGCAGCTGGGTGCCGGGACAGCTTTATTATGGCTACACCTTC. Protein: CASSWVPGQLYYGYTF.